This note documents a single T cell receptor beta chain sequence. The antigen remains unidentified. The J segment lost 3 bases and the V segment lost 6 bases, leaving 2 bases of the junction unmatched. From germline, CDR1 is MRHNA and CDR2 SNTAGT. The CDR3 has 15 residues. Peptide-pool stimulation followed by sequencing identified expanded antigen-specific CD4+ clonotypes in the ViraFEST assay. The authors isolated CD4+ T cells after around 9 days of culture. Having tested negative for nucleocapsid antibodies, the vaccine recipients showed no prior SARS-CoV-2 infection. The data were obtained in a study of vaccination effects on CD4 cells after COVID-19. Profiled with immunoSEQ multiplex PCR; TCRdb holds only in-frame clones, not every one. The repertoire includes roughly 63,000 clones, over 70% of them detected once, and about 3.5% sits in the top ten. General observations from the study: In healthy vaccinees, only 1 of 255 vaccine-induced clones cross-reacted with common cold coronaviruses. The authors studied few convalescent patients and collected no early post-infection timepoints.

The chain recombines TRBV6-4 with TRBJ2-2; TRBD2 matches at 12 bases. This material consisted of CD4+ T cells from PBMCs cultured with HCoV-OC43 spike peptides, taken before COVID-19 vaccination. Subset described: HCoV-OC43 spike overlapping peptide pool stimulation. The sequence derives from a human donor who received a COVID-19 vaccine. The DNA for the CDR3 is TGTGCCAGCAGAAGACTAGCGGGGGACACCGGGGAGCTGTTTTTT. Translating gives CASRRLAGDTGELFF.